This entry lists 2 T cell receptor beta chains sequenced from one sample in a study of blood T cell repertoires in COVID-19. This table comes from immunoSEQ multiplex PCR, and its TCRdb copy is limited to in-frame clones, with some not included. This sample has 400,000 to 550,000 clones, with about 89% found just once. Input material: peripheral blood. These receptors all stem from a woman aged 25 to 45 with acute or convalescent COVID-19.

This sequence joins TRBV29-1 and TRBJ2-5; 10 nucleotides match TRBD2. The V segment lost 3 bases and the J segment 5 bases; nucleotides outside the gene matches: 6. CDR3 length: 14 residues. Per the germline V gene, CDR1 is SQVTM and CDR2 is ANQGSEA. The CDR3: CSVDMLTSGETQYF. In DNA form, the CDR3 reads TGCAGCGTTGATATGTTGACTAGCGGGGAGACCCAGTACTTC.

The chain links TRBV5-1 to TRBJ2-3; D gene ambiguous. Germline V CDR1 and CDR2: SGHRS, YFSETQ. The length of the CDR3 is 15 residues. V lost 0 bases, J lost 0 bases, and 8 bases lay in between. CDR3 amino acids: CASSLAALSTDTQYF. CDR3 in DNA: TGCGCCAGCAGCTTGGCCGCGCTCAGCACAGATACGCAGTATTTT.